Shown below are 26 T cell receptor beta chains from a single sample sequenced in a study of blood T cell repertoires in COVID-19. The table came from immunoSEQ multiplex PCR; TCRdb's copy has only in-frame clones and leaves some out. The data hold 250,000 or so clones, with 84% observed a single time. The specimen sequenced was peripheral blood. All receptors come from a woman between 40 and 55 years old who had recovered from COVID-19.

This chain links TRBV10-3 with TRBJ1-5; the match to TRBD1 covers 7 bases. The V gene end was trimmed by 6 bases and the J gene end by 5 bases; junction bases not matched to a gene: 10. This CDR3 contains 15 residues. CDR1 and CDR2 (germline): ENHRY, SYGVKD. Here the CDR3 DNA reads TGTGCCATCAGCAAGACAGGGCAGTTCGATCAGCCCCAGCATTTT. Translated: CAISKTGQFDQPQHF.

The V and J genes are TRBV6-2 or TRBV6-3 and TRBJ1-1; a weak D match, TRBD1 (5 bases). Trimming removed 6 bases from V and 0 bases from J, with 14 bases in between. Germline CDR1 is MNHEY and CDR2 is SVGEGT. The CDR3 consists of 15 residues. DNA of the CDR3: TGTGCCAGCAGCCGGGGGGGAATAATGAACACTGAAGCTTTCTTT. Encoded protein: CASSRGGIMNTEAFF.

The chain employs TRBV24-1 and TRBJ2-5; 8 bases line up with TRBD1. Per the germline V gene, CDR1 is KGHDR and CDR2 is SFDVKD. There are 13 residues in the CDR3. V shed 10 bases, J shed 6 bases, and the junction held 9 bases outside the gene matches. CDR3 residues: CATTTDREKTQYF. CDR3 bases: TGTGCCACTACGACGGACAGGGAAAAGACCCAGTACTTC.

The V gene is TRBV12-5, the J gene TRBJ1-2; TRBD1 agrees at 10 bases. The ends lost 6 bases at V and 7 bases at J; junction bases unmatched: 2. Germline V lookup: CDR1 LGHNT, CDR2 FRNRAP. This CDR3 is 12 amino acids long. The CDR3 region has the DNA TGTGCTAGTGGGACAGGGGGCGTTGGCTACACCTTC. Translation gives CASGTGGVGYTF.

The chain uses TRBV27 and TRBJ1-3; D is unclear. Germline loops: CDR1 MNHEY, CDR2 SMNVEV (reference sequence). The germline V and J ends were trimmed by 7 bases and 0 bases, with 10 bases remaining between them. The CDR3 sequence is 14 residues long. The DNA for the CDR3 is TGTGCCAGCAAAGGACTGGCCTCTGGAAACACCATATATTTT. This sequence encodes CASKGLASGNTIYF.

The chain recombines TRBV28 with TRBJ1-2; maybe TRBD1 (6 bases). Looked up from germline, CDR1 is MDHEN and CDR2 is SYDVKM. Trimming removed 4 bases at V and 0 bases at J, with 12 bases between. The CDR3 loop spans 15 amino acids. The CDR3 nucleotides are TGTGCCAGCAGTTCAGGACAGCTAGCTAACTATGGCTACACCTTC. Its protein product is CASSSGQLANYGYTF.

The chain's CDR3 is CASSFRQRGSSYEQYF. CDR3 bases: TGTGCCAGCAGCTTTAGACAGCGGGGGAGCTCCTACGAGCAGTACTTC. The rearrangement uses TRBV12-1 and TRBJ2-7; the table's D call, TRBD2, has no DNA check behind it. TRBV12-1 is a recognized pseudogene. This CDR3 comprises 16 residues.

The DNA for the CDR3 is TGTGCCAGCAGCCAAGTGGGAGGGGGTCAGCCCCAGCATTTT. Translated: CASSQVGGGQPQHF. The chain has TRBV3-1 (or the pseudogene TRBV3-2) and TRBJ1-5; tentatively, D is TRBD1 (6 bases). V was pared by 1 base and J by 6 bases, with 10 bases between. Germline-derived CDR1 and CDR2 are LGHDT and YNNKEL (reference sequence). This CDR3 has 14 residues.

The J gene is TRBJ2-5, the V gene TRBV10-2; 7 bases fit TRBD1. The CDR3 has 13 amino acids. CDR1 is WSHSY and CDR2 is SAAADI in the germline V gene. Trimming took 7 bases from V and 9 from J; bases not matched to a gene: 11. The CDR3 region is CASKPIRQGSQYF. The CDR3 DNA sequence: TGCGCCAGCAAGCCGATCCGACAGGGATCCCAGTACTTC.

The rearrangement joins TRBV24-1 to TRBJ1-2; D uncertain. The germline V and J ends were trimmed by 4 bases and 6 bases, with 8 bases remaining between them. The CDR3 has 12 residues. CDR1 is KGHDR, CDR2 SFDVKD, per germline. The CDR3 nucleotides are TGTGCCACCAGTGAACGAGGGAATGGCTACACCTTC. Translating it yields CATSERGNGYTF.

CDR3 region: CASSPVLSPAGETQYF. The CDR3, as DNA: TGTGCCAGCTCACCAGTTCTTAGCCCGGCCGGGGAGACCCAGTACTTC. The chain carries TRBV18 and TRBJ2-5; no clear D. Trimming cost V 2 bases and J 5 bases, with 18 bases left between them. This CDR3 comprises 16 residues. From germline, CDR1 is KGHSH and CDR2 LQKENI.

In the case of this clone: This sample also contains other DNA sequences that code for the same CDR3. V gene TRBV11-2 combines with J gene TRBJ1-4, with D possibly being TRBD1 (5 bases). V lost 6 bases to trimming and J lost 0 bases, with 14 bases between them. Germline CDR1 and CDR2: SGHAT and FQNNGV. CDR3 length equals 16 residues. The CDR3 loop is CASRPGRGSTNEKLFF. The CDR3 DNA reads TGTGCCAGCAGGCCTGGGAGGGGTTCAACTAATGAAAAACTGTTTTTT.

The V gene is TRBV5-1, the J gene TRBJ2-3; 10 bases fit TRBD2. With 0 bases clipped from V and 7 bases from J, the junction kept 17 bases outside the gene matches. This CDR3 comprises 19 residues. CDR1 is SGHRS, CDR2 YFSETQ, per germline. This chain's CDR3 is CASSLEAGGLANLFYTQYF. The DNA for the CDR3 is TGCGCCAGCAGCTTGGAGGCAGGGGGACTAGCGAACCTCTTTTATACGCAGTATTTT.

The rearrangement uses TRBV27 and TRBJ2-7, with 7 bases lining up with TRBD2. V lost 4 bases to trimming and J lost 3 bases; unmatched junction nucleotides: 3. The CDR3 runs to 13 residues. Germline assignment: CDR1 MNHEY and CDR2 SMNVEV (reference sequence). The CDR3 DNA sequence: TGTGCCAGCAGTTCGGGACTATTCTACGAGCAGTACTTC. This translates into CASSSGLFYEQYF.

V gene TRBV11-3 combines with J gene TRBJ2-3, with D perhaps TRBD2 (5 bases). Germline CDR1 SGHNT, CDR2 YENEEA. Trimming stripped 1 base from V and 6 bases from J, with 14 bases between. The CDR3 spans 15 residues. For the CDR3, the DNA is TGTGCCAGCAGCTTAGGCGGGCCCATGGTGGATACGCAGTATTTT. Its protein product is CASSLGGPMVDTQYF.

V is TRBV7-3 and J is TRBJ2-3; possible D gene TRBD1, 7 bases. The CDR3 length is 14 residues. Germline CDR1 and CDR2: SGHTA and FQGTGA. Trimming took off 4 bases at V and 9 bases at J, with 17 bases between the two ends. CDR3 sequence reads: CASSSPTGTPTQYF. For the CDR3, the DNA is TGTGCCAGCAGCTCTCCGACAGGGACTCCCACGCAGTATTTT.

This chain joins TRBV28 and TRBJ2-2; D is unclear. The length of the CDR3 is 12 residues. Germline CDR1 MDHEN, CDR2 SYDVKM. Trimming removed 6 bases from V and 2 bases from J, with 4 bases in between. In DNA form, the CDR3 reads TGTGCCAGCAGGCGAAACACCGGGGAGCTGTTTTTT. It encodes CASRRNTGELFF.

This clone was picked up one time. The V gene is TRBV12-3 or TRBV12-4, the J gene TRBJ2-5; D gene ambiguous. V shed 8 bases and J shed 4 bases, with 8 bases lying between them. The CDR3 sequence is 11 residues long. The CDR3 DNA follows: TGTGCCAGCGGCCCGGGAGAGACCCAGTACTTC. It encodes CASGPGETQYF.

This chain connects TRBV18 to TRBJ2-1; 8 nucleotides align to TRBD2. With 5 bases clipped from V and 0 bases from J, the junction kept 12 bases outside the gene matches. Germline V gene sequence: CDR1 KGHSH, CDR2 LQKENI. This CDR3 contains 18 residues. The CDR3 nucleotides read TGTGCCAGCTCAAAGGGGCTAGCGGGTTCTAGCTCCTACAATGAGCAGTTCTTC. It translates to CASSKGLAGSSSYNEQFF.

The CDR3 sequence: CASSEAQGRGQPQHF. CDR3 nucleotide sequence: TGTGCCAGCAGTGAAGCGCAGGGGAGGGGTCAGCCCCAGCATTTT. The chain uses TRBV2 and TRBJ1-5; D is possibly TRBD1 (6 bases). Germline assignment: CDR1 SNHLY and CDR2 FYNNEI. V was shortened by 0 bases and J by 6 bases, with 12 bases between the two germline ends. The CDR3 has 15 amino acids. Complete variable domain (other parts from reference TRBV2 and TRBJ1-5): EPEVTQTPSHQVTQMGQEVILRCVPISNHLYFYWYRQILGQKVEFLVSFYNNEISEKSEIFDDQFSVERPDGSNFTLKIRSTKLEDSAMYFCASSEAQGRGQPQHFGDGTRLSIL.

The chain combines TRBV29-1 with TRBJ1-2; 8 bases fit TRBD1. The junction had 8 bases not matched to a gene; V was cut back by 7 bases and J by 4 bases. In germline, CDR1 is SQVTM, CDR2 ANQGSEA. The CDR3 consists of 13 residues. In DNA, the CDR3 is TGCAGCGCTGTCCGGGACAGGAGCTATGGCTACACCTTC. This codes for CSAVRDRSYGYTF.

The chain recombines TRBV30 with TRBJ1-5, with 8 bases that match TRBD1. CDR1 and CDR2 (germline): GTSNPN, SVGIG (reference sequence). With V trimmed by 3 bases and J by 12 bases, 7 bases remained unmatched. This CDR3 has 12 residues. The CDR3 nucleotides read TGTGCCTGGAGCGAAGGGGGACAGGTCCAGCATTTT. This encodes CAWSEGGQVQHF.

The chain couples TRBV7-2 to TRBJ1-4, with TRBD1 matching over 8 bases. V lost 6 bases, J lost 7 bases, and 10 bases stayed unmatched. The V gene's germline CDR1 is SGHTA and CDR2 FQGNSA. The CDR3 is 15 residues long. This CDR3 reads CASRLKGQAFEKLFF. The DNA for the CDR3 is TGTGCCAGCAGACTAAAGGGACAGGCCTTTGAAAAACTGTTTTTT.

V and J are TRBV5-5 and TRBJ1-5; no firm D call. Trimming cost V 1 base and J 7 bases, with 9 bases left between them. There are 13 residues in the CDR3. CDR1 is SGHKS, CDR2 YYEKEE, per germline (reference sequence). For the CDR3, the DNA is TGTGCCAGCAGCTTGTCACAGACCCAGCCCCAGCATTTT. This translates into CASSLSQTQPQHF.

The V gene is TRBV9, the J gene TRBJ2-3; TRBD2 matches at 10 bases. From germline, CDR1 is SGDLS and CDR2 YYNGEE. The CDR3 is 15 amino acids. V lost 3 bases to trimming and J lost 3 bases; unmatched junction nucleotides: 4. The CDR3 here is CASSAGLAVTDTQYF. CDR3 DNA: TGTGCCAGCAGCGCCGGACTAGCGGTGACAGATACGCAGTATTTT.

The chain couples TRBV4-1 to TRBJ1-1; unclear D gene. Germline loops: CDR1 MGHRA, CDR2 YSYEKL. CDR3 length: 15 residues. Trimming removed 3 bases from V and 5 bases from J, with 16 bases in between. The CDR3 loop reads CASSQRADRSTEAFF. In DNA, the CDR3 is TGCGCCAGCAGCCAGAGGGCGGATCGATCTACTGAAGCTTTCTTT.